This TCR beta chain appears in the sequencing data of a study of T cell repertoires in cytomegalovirus infection. Turning to the study itself: Newly reported HLA-C-restricted and thoroughly characterized HLA-B-restricted CMV epitopes were employed. Matching HLA type and CMV infection were both indicated by public TCR beta signatures.

This clonotype was counted only a few times. Its antigen is not identified. TCRdb reprocessed the reads with MiXCR, giving one entry per CDR3 protein. This table holds about a million distinct CDR3 sequences, approximately 32% found once. Germline V gene sequence: CDR1 SNHLY, CDR2 FYNNEI. V lost 0 bases to trimming and J lost 4 bases, with 16 bases between them. The CDR3 totals 17 residues. The chain couples TRBV2 to TRBJ2-1, with D hard to call. Sequencing used cultured CD8+ T cells from PBMCs, obtained from culture after CMV antigen stimulation. The clonotype comes from a human donor in good health (CMV status not recorded). Some clones in this sample may be carry-over from other donors' samples. CDR3 bases: TGTGCCAGCAGTGAAGCGCTGGGAACAGAGGTTTACAATGAGCAGTTCTTC. Its translation: CASSEALGTEVYNEQFF.